This TCR beta chain was observed in a study of cytomegalovirus exposure and HLA in healthy donors. For the study at large: From HLA-typed donors, an early data release held approximately 85 million unique TCRs. Study conclusions and caveats: TCR beta chain V- and J-gene trimming was linked, in a later analysis, to a missense variant in DCLRE1C. In a later analysis, productive TCRs from donors in an Asian-associated ancestry cluster reportedly carried fewer N-insertions than the cohort mean. Donors were assumed by presence/absence analyses to have roughly uniform sequencing depth.

To note about this clone: What it binds is not known.

Both 60 Vbeta primers and 13 Jbeta primers went into the PCR. Here immunoSEQ multiplex PCR was the method, and the copy in TCRdb shows in-frame clones only, minus some. This sample has around 99,000 clones, with around 73% found just once. Germline CDR1 is LNHNV and CDR2 is YYDKDF (reference sequence). Trimming at V came to 1 base and at J to 7 bases, leaving 7 bases not matched to a gene. The CDR3 is made up of 16 amino acids. The material sequenced was PBMCs. The receptor was derived from a man aged 30-40 years in good health and CMV-seronegative. The gene calls are TRBV15 and TRBJ2-2; 9 bases align to TRBD2. The CDR3 DNA reads TGTGCCACCAGCAGAGTTGGCGGGAGGGCCTACGGGGAGCTGTTTTTT. Residues: CATSRVGGRAYGELFF.